This paragraph reports one T cell receptor (beta chain). It has no known antigen specificity. No base-level quality is on record; no much larger clone is a single base apart. This record belongs to a study of CD8 T cells in ankylosing spondylitis (dated by TCRdb to about 2017). For context, the study as a whole: The study profiled T cell receptor beta repertoires in healthy donors and ankylosing spondylitis patients to find disease-linked TCR variants. The full study cohort was made up of approximately 27 ankylosing spondylitis patients and 108 healthy donors. Peripheral blood was sampled, and synovial fluid was additionally collected from ankylosing spondylitis patients.

These reads were obtained on an Illumina HiSeq 2500. TCR beta libraries were prepared by quantitative 5'-RACE with molecular barcodes. The study's own analysis went as follows. A new computational method based on a probabilistic model of VDJ rearrangement was used to identify disease-linked TCR variants. TCRdb ran its own pipeline on the public reads, namely fastp trimming at Q25 and MiXCR clone calling, and kept in-frame beta chains. Rows matching on CDR3 protein sequence are summarized as one entry with the most common DNA and genes. These V and J calls originate from TCRdb's pipeline instead of the authors' own analysis. This sample lists approximately 260,000 distinct CDR3 sequences; 18% were detected once. Of the sample, around 30% is held by the ten largest clones. Looking up the germline V gene yields CDR1 SGHRS and CDR2 YFSETQ. There are 15 amino acids in the CDR3, from cysteine to phenylalanine inclusive. Only the CDR3 region is kept as DNA, spanning 45 bases read in frame from base 1. Trimming at the junction amounts to 7 bases on V and 0 bases on J, and the germline ends lie 15 bases apart.

Here is what the overall study found, with its caveats: Blood from ankylosing spondylitis patients appeared to be characterized by a TCR beta motif made up of eight highly homologous amino acid variants. A CD8+ phenotype was shown by the disease-linked clones, which were found at relatively low frequencies in peripheral blood. Some motif variants were previously reported in synovial fluid and blood of reactive arthritis patients, suggesting common disease-initiation mechanisms. The disease-linked clones were reported to be significantly enriched in matched synovial fluid samples from ankylosing spondylitis patients.

The V and J segments used are TRBV5-1 and TRBJ2-3; a weak D assignment points to TRBD1 (5 bases agree). The sequence derives from a male donor with ankylosing spondylitis or in good health (not recorded which). The sample comprised blood, either unsorted or a sorted T cell fraction (not recorded which). The DNA reads as follows: TGCGCCAGCGACCCTGGGGCCAAAAGCACAGATACGCAGTATTTT. It codes for CASDPGAKSTDTQYF. Joined to the reference TRBV5-1 and TRBJ2-3 proteins, this CDR3 gives the full variable domain: KAGVTQTPRYLIKTRGQQVTLSCSPISGHRSVSWYQQTPGQGLQFLFEYFSETQRNKGNFPGRFSGRQFSNSRSEMNVSTLELGDSALYLCASDPGAKSTDTQYFGPGTRLTVL.